This T cell receptor beta chain was recovered during a study of PD-L1 blockade in urothelial cancer. The protocol was immunoSEQ multiplex PCR, while the TCRdb copy is restricted to in-frame clones and leaves out a portion. The sample has some 45,000 clones, approximately 91% seen once. Time point: pretreatment peripheral blood. There are 17 residues in the CDR3. Germline V gene sequence: CDR1 SEHNR, CDR2 FQNEAQ (reference sequence). V shed 4 bases, J shed 8 bases, and the junction held 17 bases outside the gene matches. The receptor was derived from a donor at least 40 years old with urothelial cancer. The V call is TRBV7-9, the J call TRBJ2-4; TRBD1 aligns across 7 bases. This specimen was PBMCs, taken around atezolizumab (anti-PD-L1) treatment. The CDR3 coding sequence is TGTGCCAGCAGCTCCCTAAGGGGGCTAGCCGGTGTCGACATTCAGTACTTC. As protein: CASSSLRGLAGVDIQYF.